Listed here is a single T cell receptor (beta chain). Its antigen is as yet unknown. These data are taken from a study of T cells in localized non-small cell lung cancer. Method: immunoSEQ multiplex PCR; TCRdb's copy keeps in-frame clones and lacks some. The sample has some 80,000 clones, about four fifths seen once. Findings and limits, study-wide: Increased T cell density in blood showed an association with longer overall survival. Adjacent lung had a median roughly 58 of the 100 largest tumor clones.

The TCR sequence derives from a man between 40 and 69 years old with stage I lung adenocarcinoma. The sequencing used peripheral blood, collected before any cancer treatment.

The CDR3 here is CASSLNQFNYGYTF. In DNA form, the CDR3 reads TGTGCCAGCAGCTTAAACCAATTCAACTATGGCTACACCTTC. This chain uses TRBV7-9 with TRBJ1-2, with D unclear. Trimming left V 2 bases short and J 2 bases short, with 9 bases between. The germline V gene has CDR1 SEHNR and CDR2 FQNEAQ (reference sequence). CDR3 length: 14 residues.